Below, 16 T cell receptor beta chains from the same sample are listed, as sequenced in a study of cytomegalovirus exposure and HLA in healthy donors. Primers included in the PCR were 60 Vbeta and 13 Jbeta primers. Using immunoSEQ multiplex PCR, the repertoire was profiled, and TCRdb retains in-frame clones only, with some absent. The repertoire includes around 110,000 clones, over 75% of them detected once, and about 2.3% sits in the top ten. Sequencing was performed on PBMCs. These receptor sequences come from a young man in good health and CMV-seronegative.

This chain connects TRBV18 to TRBJ2-2, with 8 nucleotides matching TRBD1. V shed 3 bases and J 4 bases; nucleotides not matched to a gene: 7. CDR1 is KGHSH and CDR2 is LQKENI in the germline V gene. The CDR3 sequence is 16 residues long. The CDR3 DNA sequence: TGTGCCAGCTCACCCGCGACAGGGGCGGGCACCGGGGAGCTGTTTTTT. This translates into CASSPATGAGTGELFF.

The V call is TRBV10-1, the J call TRBJ2-3, with 11 bases identical to TRBD2. Germline CDR1 and CDR2: WNHNN and SYGVQD (reference sequence). Trimming cost V 6 bases and J 4 bases; bases outside gene matches: 6. The CDR3 covers 15 residues. CDR3 protein: CASSDRLAGPDTQYF. The DNA for the CDR3 is TGCGCCAGCAGCGATAGACTAGCGGGGCCAGATACGCAGTATTTT.

This clone was counted only a few times. The chain links TRBV6-1 to TRBJ2-5; 10 nucleotides agree with TRBD1. The J call may not be correct, given that the DNA end is closer to TRBJ2-7. The CDR3 consists of 15 residues. Germline lookup yields CDR1 MNHNS and CDR2 SASEGT. CDR3 DNA: TGTGCCAGCAGCGAGGGGACAGGGGAATCCTACGAGCAGTACTTC. Protein sequence: CASSEGTGESYEQYF.

The chain uses TRBV6-6 and TRBJ2-1; maybe TRBD2 (5 bases). The germline CDR1 and CDR2 sequences are MNHNY and SVGAGI (reference sequence). The CDR3 extends over 12 amino acids. Trimming cost V 0 bases and J 10 bases, with 7 bases left between them. CDR3 nucleotide sequence: TGTGCCAGCAGTTACTCCGGGGTAGAGCAGTTCTTC. This sequence encodes CASSYSGVEQFF.

This clone was seen only once. J is TRBJ1-2 and V is TRBV12-5, with 8 bases matching TRBD1. The V segment lost 2 bases and the J segment 3 bases; nucleotides outside the gene matches: 2. There are 14 residues in the CDR3. CDR1 is LGHNT, CDR2 FRNRAP, per germline. The CDR3 protein is CASGLLTGDYGYTF. The CDR3 nucleotides read TGTGCTAGTGGTTTGCTGACAGGGGACTATGGCTACACCTTC.

The V and J genes are TRBV7-9 and TRBJ2-3, with 7 nucleotides matching TRBD2. This CDR3 contains 14 residues. J gave up 5 bases and V 5 bases, and 7 bases lay outside the gene matches. Germline V CDR1 and CDR2: SEHNR, FQNEAQ (reference sequence). The CDR3 DNA follows: TGTGCCAGCAGCCCGGGGATAGCGGGAGATACGCAGTATTTT. Protein sequence: CASSPGIAGDTQYF.

This clone was picked up a small number of times. The chain couples TRBV28 to TRBJ2-1, with a weak D call TRBD2 (6 bases). Trimming removed 6 bases from V and 8 bases from J, with 14 bases in between. The CDR3 is made up of 13 amino acids. Germline CDR1 reads MDHEN; CDR2 reads SYDVKM. In nucleotides, the CDR3 is TGTGCCAGCAGCTGGAGCGGGTCCCATGAGCAGTTCTTC. It specifies CASSWSGSHEQFF.

The gene calls are TRBV28 and TRBJ2-2, with D uncertain. Trimming removed 7 bases at V and 4 bases at J, with 7 bases between. Germline V gene data show CDR1 as MDHEN and CDR2 as SYDVKM. The CDR3 loop spans 12 amino acids. The DNA of the CDR3 is TGTGCCAGCAAGCGTTTCACCGGGGAGCTGTTTTTT. Translated: CASKRFTGELFF.

This clone was seen just once. The rearrangement links TRBV9 to TRBJ2-7; D is unclear. CDR1 is SGDLS and CDR2 is YYNGEE in the germline V gene. The CDR3 has 14 residues. Deletions cut 0 bases from V and 0 bases from J, with 7 bases between. The CDR3: CASSVEWSSYEQYF. The DNA of the CDR3 is TGTGCCAGCAGCGTAGAGTGGAGCTCCTACGAGCAGTACTTC.

The sample holds one count of this clone. J is TRBJ2-7 and V is TRBV2, with D possibly being TRBD1 (6 bases). CDR3 length equals 15 residues. Trimming took 6 bases from V and 2 from J, leaving 17 bases between them. Germline values: CDR1 SNHLY, CDR2 FYNNEI. CDR3 residues: CASRLQGLLTYEQYF. The DNA of the CDR3 is TGTGCCAGCAGGTTACAGGGCCTTCTAACCTACGAGCAGTACTTC. The full variable domain, completed using reference TRBV2 and TRBJ2-7, is EPEVTQTPSHQVTQMGQEVILRCVPISNHLYFYWYRQILGQKVEFLVSFYNNEISEKSEIFDDQFSVERPDGSNFTLKIRSTKLEDSAMYFCASRLQGLLTYEQYFGPGTRLTVT.

The chain couples TRBV7-9 to TRBJ2-1; D gene uncertain. Germline-derived CDR1 and CDR2 are SEHNR and FQNEAQ (reference sequence). This CDR3 has 14 residues. V was trimmed by 3 bases and J by 6 bases, leaving 12 bases between them. The CDR3 nucleotides read TGTGCCAGCAGCTTTGATAACGGTGGCAATGAGCAGTTCTTC. It translates to CASSFDNGGNEQFF.

The genes are TRBV5-1 and TRBJ2-7, with TRBD1 matching over 7 bases. The CDR3 has 15 amino acids. Germline lookup yields CDR1 SGHRS and CDR2 YFSETQ. J was trimmed by 2 bases and V by 2 bases; bases with no gene match: 7. CDR3 sequence (DNA): TGCGCCAGCAGCTTTACCGGGACAGTCCCCTACGAGCAGTACTTC. Translating gives CASSFTGTVPYEQYF.

This clone was seen a few times. The V and J genes are TRBV19 and TRBJ1-1; D gene ambiguous. Deletions cut 1 base from V and 6 bases from J, with 6 bases between. The CDR3 has 12 residues. Per the germline V gene, CDR1 is LNHDA and CDR2 is SQIVND (reference sequence). CDR3 sequence: CASSIGQAEAFF. CDR3 nucleotides: TGTGCCAGTAGTATAGGGCAGGCTGAAGCTTTCTTT.

The rearrangement links TRBV2 to TRBJ1-1; 9 bases fit TRBD1. The germline V gene has CDR1 SNHLY and CDR2 FYNNEI. V lost 9 bases and J lost 10; bases outside the gene matches: 15. CDR3 length equals 14 residues. The CDR3 DNA is TGTGCCAGAGACTCGACTAACCACAGGGGGCCAGCTTTCTTT. Protein sequence: CARDSTNHRGPAFF. Full variable domain (outside the CDR3, taken from reference TRBV2 and TRBJ1-1): EPEVTQTPSHQVTQMGQEVILRCVPISNHLYFYWYRQILGQKVEFLVSFYNNEISEKSEIFDDQFSVERPDGSNFTLKIRSTKLEDSAMYFCARDSTNHRGPAFFGQGTRLTVV.

V and J are TRBV5-8 and TRBJ1-5; a weak D match, TRBD1 (5 bases). The CDR3 runs to 15 residues. Deletions cut 4 bases from V and 2 bases from J, with 13 bases between. Germline assignment: CDR1 SGHTS and CDR2 YDEGEE. This CDR3 reads CASSQDTLRNQPQHF. The CDR3 bases are TGTGCCAGCAGCCAGGACACCCTCCGCAATCAGCCCCAGCATTTT. The full variable domain, its missing parts supplied by reference TRBV5-8 and TRBJ1-5, is EAGVTQSPTHLIKTRGQQATLRCSPISGHTSVYWYQQALGLGLQFLLWYDEGEERNRGNFPPRFSGRQFPNYSSELNVNALELEDSALYLCASSQDTLRNQPQHFGDGTRLSIL.

The chain is built from TRBV11-2 and TRBJ2-3; 10 nucleotides align to TRBD2. V was pared by 6 bases and J by 3 bases, with 3 bases of the junction left unmatched. Germline assignment: CDR1 SGHAT and CDR2 FQNNGV. This CDR3 comprises 14 residues. In nucleotides, the CDR3 is TGTGCCAGCAGAGCGGGAGGGTGGACAGATACGCAGTATTTT. Amino acid sequence: CASRAGGWTDTQYF. Variable domain in full (rest from reference TRBV11-2 and TRBJ2-3): EAGVAQSPRYKIIEKRQSVAFWCNPISGHATLYWYQQILGQGPKLLIQFQNNGVVDDSQLPKDRFSAERLKGVDSTLKIQPAKLEDSAVYLCASRAGGWTDTQYFGPGTRLTVL.